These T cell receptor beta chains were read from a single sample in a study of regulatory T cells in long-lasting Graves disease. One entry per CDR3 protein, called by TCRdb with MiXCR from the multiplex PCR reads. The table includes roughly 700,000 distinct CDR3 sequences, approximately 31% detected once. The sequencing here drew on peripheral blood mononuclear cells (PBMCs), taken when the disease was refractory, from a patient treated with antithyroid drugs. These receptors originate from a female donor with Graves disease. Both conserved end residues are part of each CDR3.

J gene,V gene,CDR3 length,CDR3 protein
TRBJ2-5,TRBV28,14,CASRSPRREETQYF
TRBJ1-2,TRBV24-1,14,CATSAPGTAYGYTF
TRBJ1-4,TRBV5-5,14,CASSLASNPEKLFF
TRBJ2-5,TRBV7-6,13,CASSLVLRETQYF
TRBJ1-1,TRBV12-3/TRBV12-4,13,CASRDRGLGEAFF
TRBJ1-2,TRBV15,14,CATSRLQGNHGYTF
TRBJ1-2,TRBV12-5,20,CASGLVETIVTGSHLYGYTF
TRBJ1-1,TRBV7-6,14,CASSRDRVGTEAFF
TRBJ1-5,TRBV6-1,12,CASSQGSQPQHF
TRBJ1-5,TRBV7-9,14,CASSAQGENQPQHF
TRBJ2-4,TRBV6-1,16,CASSVASGGGKNIQYF
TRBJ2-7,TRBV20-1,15,CSANPASGRAYEQYF
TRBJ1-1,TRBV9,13,CASSGGDPLGAFF
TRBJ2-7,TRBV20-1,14,CSAFLAGGPHEQYF
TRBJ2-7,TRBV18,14,CASSPSGRSAEQYF
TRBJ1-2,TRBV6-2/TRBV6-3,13,CASSQGQVESYTF
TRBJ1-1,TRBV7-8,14,CASSLFQSGTEAFF
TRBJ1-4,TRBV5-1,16,CASSLGFQEGHEKLFF
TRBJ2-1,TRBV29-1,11,CSGARGNEQFF
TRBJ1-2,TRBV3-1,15,CASSQDPVGDPGYTF
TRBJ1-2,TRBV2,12,CATGGANYGYTF
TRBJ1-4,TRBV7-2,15,CASSWKTGGSEKLFF
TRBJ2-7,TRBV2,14,CASRVVQSSYEQYF
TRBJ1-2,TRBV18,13,CASSLKAREGYTF
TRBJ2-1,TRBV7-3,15,CASSLVPSGYNEQFF
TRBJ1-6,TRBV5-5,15,CASSLGQGLASPLHF
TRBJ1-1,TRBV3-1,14,CASSQGRGWTEAFF
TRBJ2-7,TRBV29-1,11,CSVSRAYEQYF